Below, 13 T cell receptor beta chains from the same sample are listed, as sequenced in a study of tumor-infiltrating lymphocytes in localized non-small cell lung cancer. The repertoire was sequenced with immunoSEQ multiplex PCR; TCRdb's copy has only in-frame clones and lacks some. The sample lists some 10,000 clones; 65% to 85% were seen once. The source material was lung tumor tissue. These receptors all come from a human donor with non-small cell lung cancer.

This chain links TRBV6-5 with TRBJ2-3; the D gene is possibly TRBD1 (8 bases). This CDR3 has 15 residues. The germline CDR1 and CDR2 sequences are MNHEY and SVGAGI. The V gene lost 6 bases and the J gene lost 0 bases, with 13 bases spanning the gap. CDR3 protein: CASSDRGGSTDTQYF. CDR3 coding DNA: TGTGCCAGCAGCGACAGGGGAGGGAGCACAGATACGCAGTATTTT.

V gene TRBV29-1 combines with J gene TRBJ2-5; D might be TRBD1 (5 bases). V was pared by 6 bases and J by 6 bases, with 23 bases between. The CDR3 is 15 amino acids. CDR1 is SQVTM and CDR2 is ANQGSEA in the germline V gene. The CDR3 nucleotides read TGCAGCGTCAAATACGATCAGGGAAGCGTAAAGACCCAGTACTTC. Its protein product is CSVKYDQGSVKTQYF.

The chain carries TRBV25-1 and TRBJ2-5, with D tentatively TRBD1 (6 bases). Germline CDR1 reads MGHDK; CDR2 reads SYGVNS. CDR3 length: 16 residues. The ends were cut back, 2 bases at V and 0 bases at J, with 13 bases in the middle. The CDR3 nucleotides are TGTGCCAGCAGTGAACCTGGGACAAAGTACCAAGAGACCCAGTACTTC. Translation gives CASSEPGTKYQETQYF.

The chain combines TRBV4-2 with TRBJ1-1; D is unresolved. V lost 4 bases to trimming and J lost 0 bases, with 6 bases between them. The CDR3 totals 13 residues. Germline CDR1 LGHNA, CDR2 YNFKEQ. CDR3 region: CASSPRLNTEAFF. The DNA for the CDR3 is TGTGCCAGCAGCCCCCGCTTGAACACTGAAGCTTTCTTT.

V gene TRBV11-3 combines with J gene TRBJ2-3, with D uncertain. This CDR3 is built from 14 residues. The germline gives CDR1 SGHNT, CDR2 YENEEA. V was pared by 4 bases and J by 0 bases, with 8 bases between. The CDR3 protein is CASSSGGSTDTQYF. For the CDR3, the DNA is TGTGCCAGCAGCTCTGGCGGAAGCACAGATACGCAGTATTTT.

The chain joins TRBV30 to TRBJ2-7; 14 bases match TRBD2. V lost 5 bases, J lost 6 bases, and 9 bases stayed unmatched. CDR3 length: 15 residues. The germline V gene has CDR1 GTSNPN and CDR2 SVGIG (reference sequence). In nucleotides, the CDR3 is TGTGCCTGGGGACAGGGACTAGCGGGAGTCTCCGAGCAGTACTTC. This gives the protein CAWGQGLAGVSEQYF.

The V gene is TRBV13, the J gene TRBJ2-5; 9 bases match TRBD2. The J call is in doubt because the DNA end fits TRBJ2-7 better. This CDR3 is 15 amino acids long. CDR1 is PRHDT, CDR2 FYEKMQ, per germline (reference sequence). CDR3 residues: CASSPRTSVVYEQYF. CDR3 sequence (DNA): TGTGCCAGCAGCCCAAGGACTAGCGTCGTCTACGAGCAGTACTTC.

The gene calls are TRBV14 and TRBJ2-7; possible D gene TRBD1, 6 bases. The length of the CDR3 is 12 residues. Deletions cut 3 bases from V and 6 bases from J, with 9 bases between. Germline V lookup: CDR1 SGHDN, CDR2 FVKESK. CDR3 loop: CASSHNRVEQYF. CDR3 DNA: TGTGCCAGCAGCCATAACAGGGTCGAGCAGTACTTC.

This clone was observed once. In DNA, the CDR3 is TGTGCCAGTTCTAGGGAGTTCTCTGGAAACACCATATATTTT. Translation: CASSREFSGNTIYF. The rearrangement uses TRBV19 and TRBJ1-3; D is uncertain. The CDR3 is 14 amino acids. The germline CDR1 and CDR2 sequences are LNHDA and SQIVND (reference sequence). Trimming cost V 8 bases and J 0 bases, with 11 bases left between them. Full variable domain (missing parts from reference TRBV19 and TRBJ1-3): DGGITQSPKYLFRKEGQNVTLSCEQNLNHDAMYWYRQDPGQGLRLIYYSQIVNDFQKGDIAEGYSVSREKKESFPLTVTSAQKNPTAFYLCASSREFSGNTIYFGEGSWLTVV.

This chain uses TRBV28 with TRBJ2-5, with unresolved D. Trimming removed 8 bases at V and 4 bases at J, with 17 bases between. The CDR3 runs 14 residues. Germline-derived CDR1 and CDR2 are MDHEN and SYDVKM. The chain's CDR3 is CASFRAYTGETQYF. The CDR3 bases are TGTGCCAGCTTCCGGGCCTACACCGGAGAGACCCAGTACTTC. Looking up the rest from reference TRBV28 and TRBJ2-5 gives the full variable domain: DVKVTQSSRYLVKRTGEKVFLECVQDMDHENMFWYRQDPGLGLRLIYFSYDVKMKEKGDIPEGYSVSREKKERFSLILESASTNQTSMYLCASFRAYTGETQYFGPGTRLLVL.

This chain links TRBV5-1 with TRBJ1-2, with a possible D match to TRBD1 (5 bases). Germline V CDR1 and CDR2: SGHRS, YFSETQ. CDR3 length equals 15 residues. With 1 base removed from V and 4 bases from J, the gap between germline ends came to 14 bases. In nucleotides, the CDR3 is TGCGCCAGCAGCTTGTTTGGGGCTCAGAGCTATGGCTACACCTTC. Its translation is CASSLFGAQSYGYTF.

The chain joins TRBV19 to TRBJ1-1; D gene unclear. The germline V gene encodes CDR1 LNHDA and CDR2 SQIVND (reference sequence). The germline V and J ends were trimmed by 1 base and 1 base, with 10 bases remaining between them. CDR3 length: 15 amino acids. Here the CDR3 DNA reads TGTGCCAGTAGTATAGGGCGGGGTAAGAACACTGAAGCTTTCTTT. This gives the protein CASSIGRGKNTEAFF.

The V and J genes are TRBV10-3 and TRBJ2-7; TRBD1 or TRBD2 may be the D gene (5 bases each). V was shortened by 4 bases and J by 2 bases, with 12 bases between the two germline ends. This CDR3 contains 14 residues. Per the germline V gene, CDR1 is ENHRY and CDR2 is SYGVKD. The CDR3 spells CAISGFRDPYEQYF. DNA for the CDR3: TGTGCCATCAGTGGGTTCAGGGACCCCTACGAGCAGTACTTC.